This TCR beta chain comes out of a study of blood T cell repertoires in COVID-19. Study in general: The United States, Italy and Spain provided the acute and convalescent COVID-19 samples. T cells, B-cell-depleted T cells, or PBMCs supplied cDNA or gDNA.

As originally analysed: Using reference gene primer amplification, nucleated cell counts were estimated. Data came from immunoSEQ multiplex PCR; TCRdb stores just in-frame clones and leaves some out. That table gives V, J and clone size, and the DNA gave D and trimming. The table includes 120,000 to 150,000 clones, approximately 80% detected once. Germline loops: CDR1 KGHSH, CDR2 LQKENI. The CDR3 length is 13 residues. V lost 4 bases to trimming and J lost 3 bases, with 9 bases between them. The receptor was isolated from a man in his 60s with active or convalescent COVID-19. This rearrangement joins TRBV18 to TRBJ1-1; the D gene is possibly TRBD1 (5 bases). Input material: peripheral blood. CDR3 amino acids: CASSQGKDTEAFF. CDR3 nucleotides: TGTGCCAGCTCACAGGGGAAGGACACTGAAGCTTTCTTT.